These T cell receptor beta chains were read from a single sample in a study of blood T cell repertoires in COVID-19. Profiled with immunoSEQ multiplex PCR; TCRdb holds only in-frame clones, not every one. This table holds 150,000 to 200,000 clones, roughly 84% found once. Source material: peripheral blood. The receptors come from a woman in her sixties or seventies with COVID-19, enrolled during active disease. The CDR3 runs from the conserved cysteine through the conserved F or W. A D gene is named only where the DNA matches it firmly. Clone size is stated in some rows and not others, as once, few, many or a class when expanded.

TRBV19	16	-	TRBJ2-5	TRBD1	CASSIYRRQGGETQYF	TGTGCCAGTAGTATTTATCGGCGACAGGGGGGAGAGACCCAGTACTTC
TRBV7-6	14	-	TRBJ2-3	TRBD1	CASSLGQGADTQYF	TGTGCCAGCAGCTTAGGGCAGGGGGCAGATACGCAGTATTTT
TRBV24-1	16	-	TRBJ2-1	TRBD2	CATSDLALAGGNEQFF	TGTGCCACCAGTGATCTGGCGTTAGCGGGGGGGAATGAGCAGTTCTTC
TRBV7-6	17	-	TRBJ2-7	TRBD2	CASSLESRLAVSYEQYF	TGTGCCAGCAGCTTAGAATCGCGGCTAGCGGTCTCCTACGAGCAGTACTTC
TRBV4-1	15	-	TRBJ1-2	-	CASSPTDFTNYGYTF	TGCGCCAGCAGCCCGACAGATTTTACTAACTATGGCTACACCTTC
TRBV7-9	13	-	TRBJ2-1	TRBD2	CASSPAGVGEQFF	TGTGCCAGCAGCCCAGCGGGGGTAGGGGAGCAGTTCTTC
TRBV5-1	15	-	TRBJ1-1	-	CASSLAPGVNTEAFF	TGCGCCAGCAGCTTGGCCCCGGGGGTAAACACTGAAGCTTTCTTT
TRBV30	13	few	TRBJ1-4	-	CAWSAGLNEKLFF	TGTGCCTGGAGTGCCGGACTGAATGAAAAACTGTTTTTT
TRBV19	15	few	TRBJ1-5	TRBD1	CASSLDRGGNQPQHF	TGTGCCAGTAGTCTGGACAGGGGCGGCAATCAGCCCCAGCATTTT
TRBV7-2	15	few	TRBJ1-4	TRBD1	CASRQGQGPMEKLFF	TGTGCCAGCCGACAAGGACAGGGGCCCATGGAAAAACTGTTTTTT
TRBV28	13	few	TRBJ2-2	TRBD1	CGTTGMNTGELFF	TGTGGTACGACAGGGATGAACACCGGGGAGCTGTTTTTT
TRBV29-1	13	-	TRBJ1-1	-	CSVDEQGTSEAFF	TGCAGCGTTGATGAACAGGGAACTAGTGAAGCTTTCTTT
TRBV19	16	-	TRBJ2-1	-	CASSIRPTVSYNEQFF	TGTGCCAGTAGTATACGCCCGACAGTGTCCTACAATGAGCAGTTCTTC
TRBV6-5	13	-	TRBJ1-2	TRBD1	CASSKGQGDGYTF	TGTGCCAGCAGCAAGGGACAGGGTGATGGCTACACCTTC
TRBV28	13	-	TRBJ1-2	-	CASSLYSFYGYTF	TGTGCCAGCAGTTTATATTCTTTCTATGGCTACACCTTC
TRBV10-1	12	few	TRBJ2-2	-	CASSPGAGELFF	TGCGCCAGCAGTCCCGGGGCCGGGGAGCTGTTTTTT
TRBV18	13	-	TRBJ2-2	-	CASSQGVPGELFF	TGTGCCAGCTCTCAAGGGGTCCCCGGGGAGCTGTTTTTT
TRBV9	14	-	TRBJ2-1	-	CASSAALVHNEQFF	TGTGCCAGCAGCGCGGCACTAGTCCACAATGAGCAGTTCTTC
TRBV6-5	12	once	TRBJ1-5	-	CASRDLDQPQHF	TGTGCCAGCAGGGACTTGGATCAGCCCCAGCATTTT
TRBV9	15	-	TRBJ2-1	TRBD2	CASSAGSSGYNEQFF	TGTGCCAGCAGCGCGGGCTCTAGCGGGTACAATGAGCAGTTCTTC
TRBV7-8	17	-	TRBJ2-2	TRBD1	CASSPRSGQGFSGELFF	TGTGCCAGCAGCCCCCGATCGGGACAGGGGTTCTCCGGGGAGCTGTTTTTT
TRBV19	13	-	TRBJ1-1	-	CASSKAEDTEAFF	TGTGCCAGTAGTAAGGCGGAAGACACTGAAGCTTTCTTT
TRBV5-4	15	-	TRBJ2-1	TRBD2	CASSLEVAGDSEQFF	TGTGCCAGCAGCTTGGAAGTAGCGGGAGACAGTGAGCAGTTCTTC
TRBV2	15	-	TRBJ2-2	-	CASSPSRGYAGELFF	TGTGCCAGCAGTCCTTCCCGCGGGTACGCCGGGGAGCTGTTTTTT
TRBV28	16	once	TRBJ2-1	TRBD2	CASSPWTSGSPNEQFF	TGTGCCAGCAGTCCATGGACTAGCGGGAGCCCCAATGAGCAGTTCTTC
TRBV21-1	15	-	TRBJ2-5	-	CASSKGARNQETQYF	TGTGCCAGCAGCAAAGGCGCCAGGAACCAAGAGACCCAGTACTTC
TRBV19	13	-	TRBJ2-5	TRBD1	CATSGQGKETQYF	TGTGCCACCTCCGGACAGGGAAAAGAGACCCAGTACTTC
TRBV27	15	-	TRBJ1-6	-	CASRTGRGYNSPLHF	TGTGCCAGCAGAACAGGGCGGGGGTATAATTCACCCCTCCACTTT
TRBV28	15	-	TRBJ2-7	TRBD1	CASSFLRQGAIEQYF	TGTGCCAGCAGTTTCCTCAGACAGGGGGCGATCGAGCAGTACTTC
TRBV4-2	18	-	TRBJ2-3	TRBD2	CASSQVTSGRASTDTQYF	TGTGCCAGCAGCCAAGTTACTAGCGGGAGGGCTAGCACAGATACGCAGTATTTT
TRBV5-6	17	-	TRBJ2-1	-	CASSAILSGGSYNEQFF	TGTGCCAGCAGCGCTATCCTGTCGGGTGGCTCCTACAATGAGCAGTTCTTC
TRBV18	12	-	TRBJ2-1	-	CASSPSGNEQFF	TGTGCCAGCTCACCGTCGGGCAATGAGCAGTTCTTC
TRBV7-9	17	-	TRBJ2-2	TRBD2	CASSHQTSGPNTGELFF	TGTGCCAGCAGCCATCAAACTAGCGGACCGAACACCGGGGAGCTGTTTTTT
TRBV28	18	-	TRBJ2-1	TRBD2	CASRIRGLAGASYNEQFF	TGTGCCAGCAGAATCAGAGGGCTAGCGGGAGCCTCCTACAATGAGCAGTTCTTC
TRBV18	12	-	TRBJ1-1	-	CASIRGGTEAFF	TGTGCCAGCATACGGGGTGGAACTGAAGCTTTCTTT
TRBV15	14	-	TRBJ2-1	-	CATSKRGPNNEQFF	TGTGCCACCAGCAAGAGAGGGCCGAACAATGAGCAGTTCTTC
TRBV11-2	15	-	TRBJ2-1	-	CASRLLAGLYNEQFF	TGTGCCAGCAGATTGTTGGCGGGGCTCTACAATGAGCAGTTCTTC
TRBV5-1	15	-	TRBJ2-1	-	CASSSSGDSDNEQFF	TGCGCCAGCAGCTCCTCAGGGGATAGCGACAATGAGCAGTTCTTC
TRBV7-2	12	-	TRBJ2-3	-	CASSLGLGTQYF	TGTGCCAGCAGCTTAGGTCTAGGTACGCAGTATTTT
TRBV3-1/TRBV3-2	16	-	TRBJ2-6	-	CASSPTPSAGANVLTF	TGTGCCAGCAGCCCGACCCCTAGCGCTGGGGCCAACGTCCTGACTTTC
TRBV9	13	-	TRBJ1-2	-	CASSREGGYGYTF	TGTGCCAGCAGCAGGGAGGGCGGCTATGGCTACACCTTC
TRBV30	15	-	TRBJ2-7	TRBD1	CAWRGSGTGLYEQYF	TGTGCCTGGAGGGGATCCGGGACAGGGCTCTACGAGCAGTACTTC
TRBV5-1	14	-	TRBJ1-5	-	CASSLEGGNQPQHF	TGCGCCAGCAGCTTGGAGGGGGGCAATCAGCCCCAGCATTTT
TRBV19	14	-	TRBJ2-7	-	CASSIGHGHYEQYF	TGTGCCAGTAGTATAGGTCACGGACACTACGAGCAGTACTTC
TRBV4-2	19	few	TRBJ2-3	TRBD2	CASSQDLVTGGAYGDTQYF	TGTGCCAGCAGCCAAGATCTAGTCACCGGGGGGGCGTACGGGGATACGCAGTATTTT